This T cell receptor beta chain derives from a study of prognosis after radiotherapy for stage I lung cancer. Study overall: Enrollment began in 2018 and ended in the first half of 2019; the enrolled patients had stage I non-small cell lung cancer. The study recorded squamous cell carcinoma in over five patients and adenocarcinoma in 11 to 12.

General observations from the study: Tumor-specific reactivity of the expanded TCR clones remained undetermined.

Genomic DNA provided the template from which TCR beta CDR3 was amplified by two-round multiplex PCR. Gene-specific primers for each TRBV and TRBJ gene drove first-round PCR. The second round of PCR employed universal primers. One entry per CDR3 protein results from TCRdb running MiXCR on the multiplex PCR reads. The sample gives around 51,000 distinct CDR3 sequences, 30% to 35% of which show up once; roughly 8.3% is in the top ten. This clonotype was observed at least ten times. The antigen is unknown. The receptor was isolated from a donor at least 50 years old with non-small cell lung cancer. The sample consisted of PBMCs, taken before or after stereotactic body radiation therapy (not recorded which).

CDR3 sequence: CASRAGGVGGNTIYF. The CDR3 nucleotides read TGTGCCAGCAGAGCCGGCGGGGTCGGGGGAAACACCATATATTTT. This chain connects TRBV6-4 to TRBJ1-3, with D hard to call. Trimming pared 6 bases from V and 4 bases from J, leaving 16 bases between. The length of the CDR3 is 15 residues. CDR1 MRHNA and CDR2 SNTAGT come from the germline V gene.